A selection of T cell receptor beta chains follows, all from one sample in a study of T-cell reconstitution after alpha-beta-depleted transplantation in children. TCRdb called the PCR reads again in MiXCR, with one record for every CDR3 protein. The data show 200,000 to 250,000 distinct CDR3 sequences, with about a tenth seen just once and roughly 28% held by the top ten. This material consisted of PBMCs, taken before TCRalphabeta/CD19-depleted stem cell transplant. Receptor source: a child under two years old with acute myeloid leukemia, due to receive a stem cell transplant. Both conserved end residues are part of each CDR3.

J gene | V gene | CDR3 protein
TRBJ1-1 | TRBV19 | CASSQYPDSYLEAFF
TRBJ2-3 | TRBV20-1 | CSASLAGGFTDTQYF
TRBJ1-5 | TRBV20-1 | CSARDDGMGRSQPQHF
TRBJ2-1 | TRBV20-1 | CSARGRALNEQFF
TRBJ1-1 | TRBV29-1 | CSVEMSVNTEAFF
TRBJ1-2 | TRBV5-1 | CASSPIQGNYGYTF
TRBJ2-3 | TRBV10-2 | CASTLGGRGTQYF
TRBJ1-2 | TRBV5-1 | CASSLVPGQQGYTF
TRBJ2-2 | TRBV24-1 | CATSDFGPSLTNTGELFF
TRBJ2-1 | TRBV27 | CASSWTSYNEQFF
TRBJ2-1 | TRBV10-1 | CASTPAGANEQFF
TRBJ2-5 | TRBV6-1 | CASRTGWIGGETQYF
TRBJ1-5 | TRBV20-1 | CSARGGGRNQPQHF
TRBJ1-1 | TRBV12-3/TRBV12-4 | CASLLRPGAGGEAFF
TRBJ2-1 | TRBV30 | CAWSEGRVLYNEQFF
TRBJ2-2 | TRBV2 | CASRQGAYNTGELFF
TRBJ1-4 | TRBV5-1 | CASRRQGDEKLFF
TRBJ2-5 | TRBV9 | CASSYGRQGESATQYF
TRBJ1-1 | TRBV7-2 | CASSLVNTEAFF
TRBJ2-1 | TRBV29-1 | CSGGLAGFYNEQFF
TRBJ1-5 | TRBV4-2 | CASSRGQGYSNQPQHF
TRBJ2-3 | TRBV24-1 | CATSKIAGGPDTQYF
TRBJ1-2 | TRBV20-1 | CSATTGGLYGYTF